This entry features one T cell receptor (beta chain) sequence. This specimen comes from a study of shared T cell receptors in the human thymus. Method: immunoSEQ multiplex PCR; TCRdb's copy keeps in-frame clones and lacks some. The repertoire holds a few hundred thousand clones, with roughly 94% as singletons. CDR3 length: 13 amino acids. Germline V gene lookup returns CDR1 LGHNA and CDR2 YSLEER. V was shortened by 3 bases and J by 11 bases, with 16 bases between the two germline ends. This chain connects TRBV4-3 to TRBJ1-1; possible D gene TRBD1, 5 bases. The sample was thymocytes. This TCR derives from a human donor. The CDR3 protein is CASSQVQAGGAFF. The CDR3 region has the DNA TGCGCCAGCAGCCAGGTTCAGGCCGGGGGGGCTTTCTTT.